The 25 T cell receptor beta chains presented below share a single source sample, sequenced in a study of vaccination and CD4 T cells after COVID-19. Cultured CD4+ T-cell DNA underwent Oncomine TCR Beta short-read sequencing. TCRdb independently ran MiXCR on the PCR reads; one entry per CDR3 protein. The data show approximately 15,000 distinct CDR3 sequences, around two fifths seen once. Documented treatment: approximately 10-day PBMC culture with coronavirus spike peptide pools or control peptides (ViraFEST assay). These TCRs are of unknown antigen specificity. The starting material was CD4+ T cells from blood, cultured in vitro, obtained after SARS-CoV-2 vaccination. All receptors come from a human donor who had recovered from COVID-19.

This clonotype was detected only a few times. The chain recombines TRBV6-1 with TRBJ2-5; weak D call: TRBD2 (5 bases). The germline gives CDR1 MNHNS, CDR2 SASEGT. V gave up 3 bases and J gave up 4 bases, with 12 bases separating them. The CDR3 is 14 residues long. CDR3 coding DNA: TGTGCCAGCAGTGATACCTGGGCGGGAGAGACCCAGTACTTC. Translated, it gives CASSDTWAGETQYF.

This clonotype was recorded a few times. The V gene is TRBV23-1, the J gene TRBJ1-2; no clear D gene. TRBV23-1 is given ORF status, its function remaining uncertain. V dropped 10 bases and J dropped 4 bases, with 13 bases sitting between them. The CDR3 is 12 residues long. The CDR3: CATSDALYGYTF. The CDR3, as DNA: TGCGCCACCTCCGACGCCCTCTATGGCTACACCTTC.

The V and J genes are TRBV6-1 and TRBJ1-1; D is unclear. This CDR3 has 14 residues. Germline CDR1 MNHNS, CDR2 SASEGT. V was clipped by 8 bases and J by 0 bases, with 13 bases between them. CDR3 bases: TGTGCCAGCGGGCGGGGTGACATGAACACTGAAGCTTTCTTT. As protein: CASGRGDMNTEAFF.

The chain has TRBV7-7 and TRBJ2-3; D might be TRBD1 or TRBD2, each matching 5 bases. Trimming removed 3 bases from V and 3 bases from J, with 10 bases in between. CDR1 is SSHAT and CDR2 is FNYEAQ in the germline V gene (reference sequence). The CDR3 is 14 residues long. The chain's CDR3 is CASSLGRETDTQYF. The CDR3 DNA reads as TGTGCCAGCAGCTTGGGCAGGGAGACAGATACGCAGTATTTT.

The J gene is TRBJ1-5, the V gene TRBV4-1, with D maybe TRBD1 (5 bases). Per the germline V gene, CDR1 is MGHRA and CDR2 is YSYEKL. CDR3 length: 15 residues. With 4 bases removed from V and 6 bases from J, the gap between germline ends came to 16 bases. The CDR3: CASSPLMGGSQPQHF. The CDR3 nucleotides are TGCGCCAGCAGCCCCCTAATGGGGGGGAGTCAGCCCCAGCATTTT.

This clonotype was counted between two and nine times. The rearrangement joins TRBV5-4 to TRBJ2-5, with D possibly being TRBD2 (5 bases). Looked up from germline, CDR1 is SGHNT and CDR2 is YYREEE (reference sequence). V lost 2 bases to trimming and J lost 5 bases, with 10 bases between them. This CDR3 spans 13 amino acids. As DNA, the CDR3 is TGTGCCAGCAGCTTCTTTAGCGCGGAGACCCAGTACTTC. Translated: CASSFFSAETQYF.

This clonotype was detected a few times. CDR3 DNA sequence: TGTGCCAGCAGCCTTCAAACCGGCGGGGACCCCCGTGAAGATTCACCCCTCCACTTT. Its protein is CASSLQTGGDPREDSPLHF. The chain couples TRBV7-2 to TRBJ1-6; possibly TRBD1 for D (5 bases). V gave up 5 bases and J gave up 8 bases, with 28 bases separating them. Per the germline V gene, CDR1 is SGHTA and CDR2 is FQGNSA. The CDR3 has 19 residues.

J is TRBJ1-5 and V is TRBV28; D gene ambiguous. The CDR3 runs to 15 residues. Germline V lookup: CDR1 MDHEN, CDR2 SYDVKM. Trimming removed 4 bases from V and 8 bases from J, with 18 bases in between. The CDR3 DNA reads TGTGCCAGCAGTTCGGGAGGAATGCTTTTGGAGCCCCAGCATTTT. It encodes CASSSGGMLLEPQHF.

The rearrangement links TRBV4-1 to TRBJ2-7, with TRBD1 matching 9 bases. The V and J ends lost 0 bases and 3 bases, in that order; junction bases with no gene match: 9. The CDR3 is 17 amino acids. The germline CDR1 and CDR2 sequences are MGHRA and YSYEKL. The CDR3 DNA is TGCGCCAGCAGCCAAGATGAAGTCGGGACAGGGATCTACGAGCAGTACTTC. Protein: CASSQDEVGTGIYEQYF.

In nucleotides, the CDR3 is TGTGCCAGCAGCTTGGTACCTAGCGGGGCAGGGGAAGCAATGAACACTGAAGCTTTCTTT. It is translated as CASSLVPSGAGEAMNTEAFF. The chain carries TRBV5-8 and TRBJ1-1; the D gene is possibly TRBD1 (6 bases). CDR3 size: 20 residues. Germline assignment: CDR1 SGHTS and CDR2 YDEGEE. V lost 0 bases and J 0 bases, leaving 24 bases between the germline ends.

The CDR3 DNA follows: TGCGCCAGCAGCCAACGTGGGACATTGGACTATGGCTACACCTTC. Translating it yields CASSQRGTLDYGYTF. The rearrangement joins TRBV4-1 to TRBJ1-2; TRBD1 is a possible D gene (6 bases). The CDR3 spans 15 residues. Germline V lookup: CDR1 MGHRA, CDR2 YSYEKL. V lost 2 bases, J lost 3 bases, and 13 bases lay in between.

This clonotype was seen a handful of times. V gene TRBV20-1 combines with J gene TRBJ1-5; no definite D call. Germline V gene lookup returns CDR1 DFQATT and CDR2 SNEGSKA (reference sequence). CDR3 size: 13 residues. Trimming took off 4 bases at V and 4 bases at J, with 11 bases between the two ends. CDR3 loop: CSAIMGLNQPQHF. The CDR3 coding sequence is TGCAGTGCTATCATGGGATTGAATCAGCCCCAGCATTTT.

The table lists this clonotype with a few counts. The chain links TRBV20-1 to TRBJ1-1, with TRBD1 matching over 8 bases. V lost 6 bases to trimming and J lost 1 base; unmatched junction nucleotides: 7. In germline, CDR1 is DFQATT, CDR2 SNEGSKA (reference sequence). This CDR3 has 14 amino acids. CDR3 region: CSAGGGQGNTEAFF. The DNA of the CDR3 is TGCAGTGCCGGCGGAGGACAGGGGAACACTGAAGCTTTCTTT.

This clonotype was counted only a few times. This rearrangement joins TRBV4-2 to TRBJ1-6; possibly TRBD1 for D (6 bases). The CDR3 has 15 amino acids. The germline V gene encodes CDR1 LGHNA and CDR2 YNFKEQ. Trimming cost V 0 bases and J 9 bases, with 12 bases left between them. This CDR3 reads CASSQDRLGGSPLHF. CDR3 bases: TGTGCCAGCAGCCAAGATCGCTTAGGGGGTTCACCCCTCCACTTT.

The chain joins TRBV7-8 to TRBJ2-5; 7 nucleotides align to TRBD1. CDR1 and CDR2 (germline): SGHVS, FQNEAQ. The CDR3 contains 15 residues. The V segment lost 5 bases and the J segment 1 base; nucleotides outside the gene matches: 7. CDR3 coding DNA: TGTGCCAGCAGCCCAGGGGACAGCCCCCAAGAGACCCAGTACTTC. It codes for CASSPGDSPQETQYF. Supplemented by reference TRBV7-8 and TRBJ2-5, the full variable domain reads GAGVSQSPRYKVAKRGQDVALRCDPISGHVSLFWYQQALGQGPEFLTYFQNEAQLDKSGLPSDRFFAERPEGSVSTLKIQRTQQEDSAVYLCASSPGDSPQETQYFGPGTRLLVL.

This clonotype was picked up a small number of times. The chain has TRBV12-3 or TRBV12-4 and TRBJ1-1; 7 nucleotides match TRBD1. The CDR3 spans 14 residues. The junction had 8 bases not matched to a gene; V was cut back by 9 bases and J by 1 base. CDR3 sequence (DNA): TGTGCCAGTAAAACCGGGACAGAGAACACTGAAGCTTTCTTT. Protein sequence: CASKTGTENTEAFF.

J is TRBJ2-2 and V is TRBV7-3; D unclear. This CDR3 is built from 13 residues. Germline CDR1 and CDR2: SGHTA and FQGTGA. V shed 11 bases and J shed 0 bases, with 10 bases lying between them. The CDR3 loop reads CASGRTNTGELFF. The CDR3 nucleotides are TGTGCCTCTGGGCGAACGAACACCGGGGAGCTGTTTTTT.

The V gene is TRBV28, the J gene TRBJ1-4; no definite D call. CDR1 MDHEN and CDR2 SYDVKM come from the germline V gene. Trimming removed 4 bases from V and 4 bases from J, with 13 bases in between. The CDR3 has 15 residues. CDR3 coding DNA: TGTGCCAGCAGTTCCGTCAACGGGGTTAATGAAAAACTGTTTTTT. Translating gives CASSSVNGVNEKLFF.

The V call is TRBV24-1, the J call TRBJ2-3; D ambiguous. Germline-derived CDR1 and CDR2 are KGHDR and SFDVKD. V lost 1 base to trimming and J lost 4 bases, with 5 bases between them. The CDR3 has 13 residues. The DNA of the CDR3 is TGTGCCACCAGTGATTTTTTATCAGATACGCAGTATTTT. This codes for CATSDFLSDTQYF.

J is TRBJ2-3 and V is TRBV18; D is unresolved. CDR1 KGHSH and CDR2 LQKENI come from the germline V gene. This CDR3 is 14 amino acids long. Trimming left V 6 bases short and J 0 bases short, with 10 bases between. CDR3 sequence: CASSQTLSTDTQYF. Here the CDR3 DNA reads TGTGCCAGCTCTCAGACCCTAAGCACAGATACGCAGTATTTT.

In its sample, this clonotype was seen a few times. The chain uses TRBV7-9 and TRBJ1-1; no reliable D call. V was shortened by 0 bases and J by 1 base, with 6 bases between the two germline ends. The CDR3 spans 14 residues. CDR1 is SEHNR and CDR2 is FQNEAQ in the germline V gene (reference sequence). This CDR3 reads CASSLALGNTEAFF. The CDR3 DNA sequence: TGTGCCAGCAGCTTAGCCCTCGGGAACACTGAAGCTTTCTTT.

This chain uses TRBV7-2 with TRBJ2-3; D is unclear. The V end lost 1 base, the J end lost 3 bases, and 8 bases lay between the germline ends. Germline V gene sequence: CDR1 SGHTA, CDR2 FQGNSA. CDR3 length: 14 amino acids. The CDR3 sequence: CASSLDPSTDTQYF. Here the CDR3 DNA reads TGTGCCAGCAGCTTAGACCCTAGTACAGATACGCAGTATTTT. The full variable domain, in which reference TRBV7-2 and TRBJ2-3 provide the parts outside the CDR3, is GAGVSQSPSNKVTEKGKDVELRCDPISGHTALYWYRQSLGQGLEFLIYFQGNSAPDKSGLPSDRFSAERTGGSVSTLTIQRTQQEDSAVYLCASSLDPSTDTQYFGPGTRLTVL.

The genes are TRBV20-1 and TRBJ2-7; 8 bases are a match to TRBD1. This CDR3 region has 16 residues. V was pared by 3 bases and J by 1 base, with 11 bases of the junction left unmatched. Germline CDR1 is DFQATT and CDR2 is SNEGSKA (reference sequence). The DNA of the CDR3 is TGCAGTGCTAGGGGGACAGGAGGTGGAGGGTCCTACGAGCAGTACTTC. Its translation is CSARGTGGGGSYEQYF.

This chain connects TRBV5-4 to TRBJ2-3; 8 bases fit TRBD2. This CDR3 spans 14 amino acids. CDR1 and CDR2 from the germline V gene are SGHNT and YYREEE (reference sequence). With V trimmed by 1 base and J by 6 bases, 4 bases remained unmatched. In DNA form, the CDR3 reads TGTGCCAGCAGCTTGAGTAGCGGGATGGATACGCAGTATTTT. As protein: CASSLSSGMDTQYF.

The chain employs TRBV7-9 and TRBJ2-3; no reliable D call. Trimming removed 5 bases at V and 5 bases at J, with 8 bases between. Germline V gene lookup returns CDR1 SEHNR and CDR2 FQNEAQ (reference sequence). The CDR3 consists of 12 residues. The CDR3 sequence is CASSAREDTQYF. The CDR3 bases are TGTGCCAGCAGCGCAAGGGAAGATACGCAGTATTTT.